The 13 T cell receptor beta chains listed next were all sequenced from one sample in a study of regulatory dendritic cells for organ transplantation. Using immunoSEQ multiplex PCR, the repertoire was profiled, and TCRdb retains in-frame clones only, with some absent. The sample records some 35,000 clones, 70% to 90% being singletons. Sequencing was done on a sample of naive CD4+ T cells from blood. Described subset: CD45RA+ naive T cells. The receptors originated from a human donor in good health.

V usage is TRBV11-1 and J usage is TRBJ2-1; a weak D match, TRBD2 (5 bases). Germline CDR1 SGHAT, CDR2 FQDESV (reference sequence). The V end was cut by 7 bases, the J end by 4 bases, with 11 bases between. This CDR3 has 13 amino acids. As DNA, the CDR3 is TGTGCCAGCACTCGGAGCGGTTACAATGAGCAGTTCTTC. Translated: CASTRSGYNEQFF.

The chain is built from TRBV5-4 and TRBJ1-2, with a tentative D call TRBD1 (6 bases). V lost 8 bases to trimming and J lost 2 bases, with 13 bases between them. Germline-derived CDR1 and CDR2 are SGHNT and YYREEE (reference sequence). The CDR3 totals 13 residues. CDR3 in DNA: TGTGCCAGTCAAAAAGGGGGAAACTATGGCTACACCTTC. It yields the protein CASQKGGNYGYTF.

The chain joins TRBV14 to TRBJ2-7, with D unclear. The CDR3 is 14 residues long. The V gene lost 4 bases and the J gene lost 7 bases, with 17 bases spanning the gap. Per the germline V gene, CDR1 is SGHDN and CDR2 is FVKESK. The CDR3 DNA is TGTGCCAGCAGCCGAAGCATAAGGGTGGGAGAGCAGTACTTC. Encoded protein: CASSRSIRVGEQYF.

CDR3 sequence (DNA): TGTGCCAGCAGCTTATCCGGGGGTGGAAGGGGCTACACCTTC. Protein sequence: CASSLSGGGRGYTF. The gene calls are TRBV7-6 and TRBJ1-2; possible D gene TRBD1, 5 bases. The CDR3 covers 14 residues. Trimming pared 2 bases from V and 8 bases from J, leaving 15 bases between. CDR1 and CDR2 (germline): SGHVS, FNYEAQ.

This clone was found once. This chain links TRBV30 with TRBJ2-5; 8 bases line up with TRBD2. CDR3 size: 14 residues. Germline V gives CDR1 GTSNPN, CDR2 SVGIG (reference sequence). With 1 base clipped from V and 5 bases from J, the junction kept 6 bases outside the gene matches. This CDR3 is CAWSESGSVETQYF. CDR3 DNA: TGTGCCTGGAGTGAAAGCGGGAGTGTCGAGACCCAGTACTTC.

The chain uses TRBV11-3 and TRBJ2-5; D is unresolved. V gave up 1 base and J gave up 5 bases, with 8 bases separating them. CDR3 size: 13 residues. Germline lookup yields CDR1 SGHNT and CDR2 YENEEA. CDR3 sequence (DNA): TGTGCCAGCAGCTTAGGGGTTTCTGAGACCCAGTACTTC. Its protein product is CASSLGVSETQYF.

The CDR3 DNA sequence: TGCGCCAGCAGCATGGACAGTGGGAACACTGAAGCTTTCTTT. Protein sequence: CASSMDSGNTEAFF. The chain carries TRBV5-1 and TRBJ1-1; D perhaps matches TRBD1 (6 bases). Germline loops: CDR1 SGHRS, CDR2 YFSETQ. Trimming removed 4 bases from V and 1 base from J, with 11 bases in between. The CDR3 runs 14 residues.

V is TRBV4-1 and J is TRBJ2-2, with 9 bases that match TRBD2. The CDR3 contains 18 residues. V dropped 1 base and J dropped 2; count of bases not matched to a gene: 8. The germline gives CDR1 MGHRA, CDR2 YSYEKL. The CDR3 DNA is TGCGCCAGCAGCCAAGTATCAGGACTAGCGATAAACACCGGGGAGCTGTTTTTT. Amino acid sequence: CASSQVSGLAINTGELFF.

J is TRBJ1-4 and V is TRBV19; D not resolved. In germline, CDR1 is LNHDA, CDR2 SQIVND (reference sequence). The CDR3 sequence is 14 residues long. V lost 5 bases and J 7 bases, leaving 14 bases between the germline ends. The CDR3 protein is CASSDKSRGEKLFF. Written as DNA, the CDR3 is TGTGCCAGTAGTGACAAGTCTCGTGGTGAAAAACTGTTTTTT.

The chain couples TRBV6-5 to TRBJ2-1; perhaps TRBD1 as D (6 bases). Per the germline V gene, CDR1 is MNHEY and CDR2 is SVGAGI. This CDR3 is 13 amino acids long. V was shortened by 2 bases and J by 10 bases, with 12 bases between the two germline ends. The CDR3 is CASSYEGVGEQFF. CDR3 DNA: TGTGCCAGCAGTTACGAGGGGGTTGGGGAGCAGTTCTTC.

This chain's CDR3 is CAWSPQNGLAGKNIQYF. As DNA, the CDR3 is TGTGCCTGGAGTCCTCAAAACGGACTAGCGGGTAAAAACATTCAGTACTTC. This chain connects TRBV30 to TRBJ2-4; the match to TRBD2 covers 11 bases. The trim removed 2 bases at V and 4 bases at J, leaving 10 bases unmatched. From germline, CDR1 is GTSNPN and CDR2 SVGIG (reference sequence). This CDR3 comprises 17 residues.

This clone has just one count. The V gene is TRBV19, the J gene TRBJ2-3, with 9 nucleotides matching TRBD1. Germline-derived CDR1 and CDR2 are LNHDA and SQIVND (reference sequence). With V trimmed by 7 bases and J by 0 bases, 5 bases remained unmatched. The CDR3 is made up of 15 amino acids. The CDR3 sequence is CASMRTGASTDTQYF. CDR3 in DNA: TGTGCCAGTATGAGGACAGGGGCAAGCACAGATACGCAGTATTTT.

The chain links TRBV9 to TRBJ2-3; 9 nucleotides agree with TRBD2. The V gene end was trimmed by 3 bases and the J gene end by 2 bases; junction bases not matched to a gene: 7. Germline CDR1 SGDLS, CDR2 YYNGEE. The CDR3 is made up of 16 amino acids. Here the CDR3 reads CASSELTSGLTDTQYF. CDR3 in DNA: TGTGCCAGCAGCGAGTTGACTAGCGGTCTCACAGATACGCAGTATTTT.